Below, one T cell receptor beta chain is given with its context. The sample's time point: after dendritic cell vaccination, including at tumor progression/relapse. These data belong to a study of glioma-infiltrating T cells after dendritic cell vaccination. This CDR3 has 13 residues. J was trimmed by 2 bases and V by 8 bases; bases with no gene match: 3. Germline V gene sequence: CDR1 SGHTA, CDR2 FQGNSA. Assay used: immunoSEQ multiplex PCR; TCRdb lists only in-frame clones, some missing. The table shows fewer than 90,000 clones, with under 85% occurring only once. Sequenced material: blood, taken after dendritic cell vaccination. This clonotype was sampled from a human donor with glioblastoma. V and J are TRBV7-2 and TRBJ2-7, with TRBD1 identical over 10 bases. The CDR3 loop is CASGTGATYEQYF. CDR3 DNA: TGTGCCAGCGGGACAGGGGCTACCTACGAGCAGTACTTC.